This T cell receptor (beta chain) was profiled in a study of cytomegalovirus exposure and HLA in healthy donors. General study points: What TCR beta sequences reportedly achieved was accurate prediction of HLA-A and HLA-B alleles in most subjects. Diagnosis of cytomegalovirus status made by the classifier reportedly showed high specificity and sensitivity. CMV antigen specificity of a few CMV-associated chains was confirmed in vitro.

With respect to this clone: Its antigen is as yet unknown.

Germline V CDR1 and CDR2: SGHRS, YFSETQ. V was shortened by 4 bases and J by 2 bases, with 6 bases between the two germline ends. This CDR3 is built from 13 residues. Use of 60 Vbeta and 13 Jbeta primers characterized the PCR. Method: immunoSEQ multiplex PCR; TCRdb's copy keeps in-frame clones and lacks some. This sample contains 70,000 or so clones. The sequence came from a man in his forties in good health and CMV-seronegative. The chain joins TRBV5-1 to TRBJ2-2; D is perhaps TRBD1 (5 bases). Material: PBMCs. For the CDR3, the DNA is TGCGCCAGCAGCAGGGGCAACACCGGGGAGCTGTTTTTT. Its protein product is CASSRGNTGELFF.